This TCR beta chain was identified during a study of human T cells and chemical hapten exposure. For the study at large: For sensitization, 2% DPC was applied to an approximately 2 cm by approximately 2 cm patch of upper inner arm skin.

Time point meaning: pre-sensitization, week 0. Treatment described: therapeutic diphenylcyclopropenone sensitization with weekly scalp DPC. Every patch test was put on after a blood sample was taken. This clonotype was counted a few times. As originally analysed: Sequenced samples showed a median of around 100,000 TCRs each, with counts running from approximately 20,000 to 700,000. Using its own MiXCR run on the RACE reads, TCRdb lists one record per CDR3 protein. For this entry, the V and J calls and clone size follow TCRdb and not the study's own pipeline. The sample lists about 350,000 distinct CDR3 sequences, around 5.5% occurring once. Sequenced material: whole blood, taken in connection with sensitization to the hapten diphenylcyclopropenone (DPC). This receptor was identified in a woman between 18 and 29 years old with alopecia areata. Some clones in this sample may be carry-over from other donors' samples.

The CDR3 DNA reads TGTGCCAGCAGCTTAGTGTCGCGGGGGGGCCCAGATACGCAGTATTTT. Protein sequence: CASSLVSRGGPDTQYF. The genes are TRBV7-9 and TRBJ2-3, with 9 bases that match TRBD2. Losses at the gene ends were 1 base for V and 4 bases for J; bases not matched to a gene: 6. The germline CDR1 and CDR2 sequences are SEHNR and FQNEAQ (reference sequence). CDR3 length: 16 residues.